These 20 T cell receptor beta chains came from one sample sequenced in a study of blood T cell repertoires in COVID-19. TCRdb's copy holds only in-frame clones and misses some; the assay was immunoSEQ multiplex PCR. The sample records 220,000 or so clones, 70% to 90% being singletons. What was sequenced was peripheral blood. These receptors were taken from a man aged 45 to 65 who had recovered from COVID-19.

The chain uses TRBV5-1 and TRBJ2-1; 8 bases match TRBD2. The CDR3 consists of 14 residues. With 2 bases clipped from V and 5 bases from J, the junction kept 3 bases outside the gene matches. The germline V gene encodes CDR1 SGHRS and CDR2 YFSETQ. CDR3 coding DNA: TGCGCCAGCAGCTTACCGGGACTAGACAATGAGCAGTTCTTC. It codes for CASSLPGLDNEQFF.

The chain is built from TRBV5-1 and TRBJ1-4; 10 bases are a match to TRBD1. V lost 3 bases, J lost 5 bases, and 4 bases stayed unmatched. The CDR3 runs 15 residues. Germline lookup yields CDR1 SGHRS and CDR2 YFSETQ. DNA for the CDR3: TGCGCCAGCAGCTGGGGGACAGGGGCAAATGAAAAACTGTTTTTT. This codes for CASSWGTGANEKLFF.

V and J are TRBV5-1 and TRBJ1-6; D is unclear. CDR3 length: 14 amino acids. Germline lookup yields CDR1 SGHRS and CDR2 YFSETQ. The V gene lost 0 bases and the J gene lost 13 bases, with 14 bases spanning the gap. The CDR3 bases are TGCGCCAGCAGCTTGGGACATCAGGCGTCCCCCCTCCACTTT. Its protein is CASSLGHQASPLHF.

The chain carries TRBV7-2 and TRBJ2-2; TRBD1 might be the D (6 bases). The V end was cut by 5 bases, the J end by 5 bases, with 12 bases between. This CDR3 has 14 amino acids. Germline V lookup: CDR1 SGHTA, CDR2 FQGNSA. As DNA, the CDR3 is TGTGCCAGCAGCCTACCCCAGGGGACCGGGGAGCTGTTTTTT. This encodes CASSLPQGTGELFF.

The chain's CDR3 is CASLGTEHNQPQHF. Written as DNA, the CDR3 is TGCGCCAGCCTCGGGACAGAGCACAATCAGCCCCAGCATTTT. The chain links TRBV10-1 to TRBJ1-5; 7 bases are shared with TRBD1. The J segment lost 3 bases and the V segment lost 8 bases, leaving 7 bases of the junction unmatched. The CDR3 runs to 14 residues. Germline CDR1 and CDR2: WNHNN and SYGVQD (reference sequence).

CDR3 in DNA: TGTGCCAGCAGCCTCCGCAATCAGCCCCAGCATTTT. Residues: CASSLRNQPQHF. The chain carries TRBV28 and TRBJ1-5; no clear D. The CDR3 runs to 12 residues. CDR1 and CDR2 (germline): MDHEN, SYDVKM. The V and J ends lost 6 bases and 2 bases respectively, with 5 bases between them. Full variable domain (rest looked up from reference TRBV28 and TRBJ1-5): DVKVTQSSRYLVKRTGEKVFLECVQDMDHENMFWYRQDPGLGLRLIYFSYDVKMKEKGDIPEGYSVSREKKERFSLILESASTNQTSMYLCASSLRNQPQHFGDGTRLSIL.

This sequence joins TRBV7-8 and TRBJ1-3, with 7 nucleotides matching TRBD1. The CDR3 extends over 15 amino acids. Germline V gene sequence: CDR1 SGHVS, CDR2 FQNEAQ. V lost 1 base, J lost 4 bases, and 4 bases stayed unmatched. The CDR3: CASSLVTQGGNTIYF. The CDR3 DNA is TGTGCCAGCAGCTTAGTAACACAGGGGGGAAACACCATATATTTT.

V and J are TRBV6-5 and TRBJ2-2; a weak D match, TRBD1 (6 bases). The CDR3 runs 14 residues. Deletions cut 2 bases from V and 5 bases from J, with 9 bases between. The germline CDR1 and CDR2 sequences are MNHEY and SVGAGI. This CDR3 reads CASSYLQGTGELFF. In nucleotides, the CDR3 is TGTGCCAGCAGTTACCTACAGGGAACCGGGGAGCTGTTTTTT.

In its sample, this clone was seen a few times. V gene TRBV2 combines with J gene TRBJ2-7; weak D call: TRBD1 (5 bases). Germline CDR1 SNHLY, CDR2 FYNNEI. The CDR3 contains 14 residues. V lost 7 bases and J 2 bases, leaving 15 bases between the germline ends. CDR3 sequence (DNA): TGTGCCAGCAACAGGCGGCAGTTAACCTACGAGCAGTACTTC. Translated: CASNRRQLTYEQYF.

This chain links TRBV27 with TRBJ2-4, with no clear D. Trimming removed 3 bases at V and 0 bases at J, with 6 bases between. The CDR3 runs to 14 residues. Germline V gives CDR1 MNHEY, CDR2 SMNVEV (reference sequence). For the CDR3, the DNA is TGTGCCAGCAGTTTCCCCGGAGCCAAAAACATTCAGTACTTC. Its protein product is CASSFPGAKNIQYF.

The V call is TRBV27, the J call TRBJ2-3, with 7 bases lining up with TRBD1. The V gene end was trimmed by 4 bases and the J gene end by 0 bases; junction bases not matched to a gene: 7. This CDR3 is built from 16 residues. CDR1 MNHEY and CDR2 SMNVEV come from the germline V gene (reference sequence). CDR3 bases: TGTGCCAGCAGTTCCCGGGGACAGCTTAGCACAGATACGCAGTATTTT. Translating gives CASSSRGQLSTDTQYF.

CDR3 DNA: TGTGCCAGCAGCTACCCTCCGGGACAGGGGAGGTTCTTC. Protein: CASSYPPGQGRFF. The chain has TRBV12-3 or TRBV12-4 and TRBJ2-1, with TRBD1 matching 10 bases. Unmatched junction bases numbered 11, after V lost 6 bases and J lost 15 bases. The CDR3 spans 13 residues.

J is TRBJ2-7 and V is TRBV10-2, with a possible D match to TRBD2 (5 bases). This CDR3 comprises 16 residues. Germline V gene lookup returns CDR1 WSHSY and CDR2 SAAADI. V was pared by 3 bases and J by 0 bases, with 15 bases between. This chain's CDR3 is CASSDIVRADSYEQYF. Written as DNA, the CDR3 is TGCGCCAGCAGTGATATTGTGCGGGCGGACTCCTACGAGCAGTACTTC.

The V and J genes are TRBV5-1 and TRBJ1-4; D uncertain. CDR3 length: 15 residues. Trimming removed 1 base from V and 8 bases from J, with 15 bases in between. Germline assignment: CDR1 SGHRS and CDR2 YFSETQ. CDR3 protein: CASSLSGEVYEKLFF. DNA of the CDR3: TGCGCCAGCAGCTTGTCGGGAGAAGTCTACGAAAAACTGTTTTTT.

The gene calls are TRBV28 and TRBJ2-2; TRBD2 agrees at 7 bases. CDR1 MDHEN and CDR2 SYDVKM come from the germline V gene. V trimming: 7 bases; J trimming: 6 bases; junction bases outside the gene matches: 11. The CDR3 runs to 15 residues. The CDR3 DNA reads TGTGCCAGCAAAGTTTGGGGGGGGATGGCCGGGGAGCTGTTTTTT. Translation: CASKVWGGMAGELFF.

The chain employs TRBV28 and TRBJ2-1; D may be TRBD1 (5 bases). V was shortened by 7 bases and J by 10 bases, with 17 bases between the two germline ends. Germline values: CDR1 MDHEN, CDR2 SYDVKM. This CDR3 has 13 amino acids. The CDR3 loop reads CASTLDISGEQFF. The CDR3 DNA is TGTGCCAGCACCCTGGACATTTCTGGCGAGCAGTTCTTC.

As DNA, the CDR3 is TGTGCCAGCAGTCCTTGGGTAGCGGGAGGGCGAAATGAGCAGTTCTTC. Protein sequence: CASSPWVAGGRNEQFF. V usage is TRBV28 and J usage is TRBJ2-1; 11 nucleotides match TRBD2. The CDR3 covers 16 residues. V trimming: 5 bases; J trimming: 7 bases; junction bases outside the gene matches: 10. CDR1 is MDHEN and CDR2 is SYDVKM in the germline V gene.

This clone was observed once. The gene calls are TRBV18 and TRBJ2-5, with TRBD1 matching 9 bases. Germline loops: CDR1 KGHSH, CDR2 LQKENI. This CDR3 has 15 amino acids. V lost 4 bases and J lost 2; bases outside the gene matches: 5. The CDR3 is CASSLGTGKQETQYF. The CDR3 DNA is TGTGCCAGCTCACTAGGGACAGGGAAACAAGAGACCCAGTACTTC.

The chain recombines TRBV28 with TRBJ1-1, with D possibly being TRBD1 (6 bases). Per the germline V gene, CDR1 is MDHEN and CDR2 is SYDVKM. The CDR3 is 14 residues long. Trimming shortened V by 3 bases and J by 1 base, and 9 bases separated the two germline ends. This CDR3 is CASSFDRPNTEAFF. The CDR3, as DNA: TGTGCCAGCAGTTTCGACAGGCCGAACACTGAAGCTTTCTTT.

The chain has TRBV27 and TRBJ1-2, with D perhaps matching TRBD1 (5 bases). Between the trimmed V and J ends, which lost 4 bases and 1 base, there was a span of 10 bases. The CDR3 length is 14 residues. CDR1 and CDR2 from the germline V gene are MNHEY and SMNVEV (reference sequence). The CDR3 DNA follows: TGTGCCAGCAGTTCCCAGGGTTTTAACTATGGCTACACCTTC. This sequence encodes CASSSQGFNYGYTF.